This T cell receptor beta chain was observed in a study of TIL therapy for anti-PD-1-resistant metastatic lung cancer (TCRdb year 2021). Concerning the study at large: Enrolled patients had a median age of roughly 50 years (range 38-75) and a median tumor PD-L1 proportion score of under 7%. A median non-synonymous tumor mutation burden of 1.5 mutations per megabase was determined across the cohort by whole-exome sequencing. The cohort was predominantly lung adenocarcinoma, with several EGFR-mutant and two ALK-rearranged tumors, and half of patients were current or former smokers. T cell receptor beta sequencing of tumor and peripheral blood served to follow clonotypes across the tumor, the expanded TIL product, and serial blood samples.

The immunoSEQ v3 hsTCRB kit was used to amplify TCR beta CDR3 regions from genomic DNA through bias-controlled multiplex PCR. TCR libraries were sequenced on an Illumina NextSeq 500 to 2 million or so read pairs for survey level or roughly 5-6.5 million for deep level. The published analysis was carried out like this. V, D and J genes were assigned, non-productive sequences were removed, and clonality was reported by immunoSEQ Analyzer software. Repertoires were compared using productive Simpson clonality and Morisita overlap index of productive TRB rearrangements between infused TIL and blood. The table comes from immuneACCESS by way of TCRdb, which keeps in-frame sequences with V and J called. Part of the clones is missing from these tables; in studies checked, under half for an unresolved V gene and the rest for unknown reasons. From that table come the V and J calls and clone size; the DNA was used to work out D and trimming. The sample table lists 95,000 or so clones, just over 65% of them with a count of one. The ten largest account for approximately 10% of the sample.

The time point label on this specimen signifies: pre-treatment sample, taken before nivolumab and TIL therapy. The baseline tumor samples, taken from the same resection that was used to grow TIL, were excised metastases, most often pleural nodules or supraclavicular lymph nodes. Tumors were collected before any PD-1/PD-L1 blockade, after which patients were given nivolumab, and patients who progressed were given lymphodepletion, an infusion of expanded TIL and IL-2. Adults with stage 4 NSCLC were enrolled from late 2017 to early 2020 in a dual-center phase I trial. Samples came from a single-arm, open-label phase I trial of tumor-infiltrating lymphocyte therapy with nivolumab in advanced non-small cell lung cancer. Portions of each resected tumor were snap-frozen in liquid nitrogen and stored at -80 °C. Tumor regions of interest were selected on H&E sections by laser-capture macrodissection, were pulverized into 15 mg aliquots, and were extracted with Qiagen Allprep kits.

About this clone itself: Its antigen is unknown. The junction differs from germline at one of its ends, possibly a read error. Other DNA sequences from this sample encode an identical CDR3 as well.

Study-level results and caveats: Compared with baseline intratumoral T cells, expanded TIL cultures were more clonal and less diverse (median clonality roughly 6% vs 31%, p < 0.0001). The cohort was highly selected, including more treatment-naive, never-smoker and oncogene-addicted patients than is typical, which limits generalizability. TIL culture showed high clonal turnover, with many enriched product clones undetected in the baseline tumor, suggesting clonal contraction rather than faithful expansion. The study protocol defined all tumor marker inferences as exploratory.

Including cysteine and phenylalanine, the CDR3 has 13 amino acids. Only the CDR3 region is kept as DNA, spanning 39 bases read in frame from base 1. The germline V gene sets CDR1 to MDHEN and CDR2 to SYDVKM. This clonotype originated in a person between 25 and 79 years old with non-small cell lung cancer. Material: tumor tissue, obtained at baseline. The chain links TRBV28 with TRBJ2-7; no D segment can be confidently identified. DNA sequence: TGTGCCAGCAGCCCCGGGCTCCTCTACGAGCAATACTTC. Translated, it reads CASSPGLLYEQYF.